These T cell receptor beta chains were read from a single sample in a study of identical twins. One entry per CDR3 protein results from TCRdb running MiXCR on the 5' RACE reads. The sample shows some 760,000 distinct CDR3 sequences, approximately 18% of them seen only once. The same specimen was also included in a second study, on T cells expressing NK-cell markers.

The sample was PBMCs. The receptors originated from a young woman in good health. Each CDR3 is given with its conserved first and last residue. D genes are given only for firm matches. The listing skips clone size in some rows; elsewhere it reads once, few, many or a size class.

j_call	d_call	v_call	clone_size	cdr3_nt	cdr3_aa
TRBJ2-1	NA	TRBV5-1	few	TGCGCCAGCAGCTACCAACCCGGGGATGAGCAGTTCTTC	CASSYQPGDEQFF
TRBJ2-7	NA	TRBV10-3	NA	TGTGCCATCATGAGCCGGGACGGGGCCTACGAGCAGTACTTC	CAIMSRDGAYEQYF
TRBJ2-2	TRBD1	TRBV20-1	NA	TGCAGGAAGAGAACAGGGGTCACCGGGGAGCTGTTTTTT	CRKRTGVTGELFF
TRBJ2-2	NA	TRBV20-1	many	TGCAGTGCTAGGACAGCGAACACCGGGGAGCAGTTTTTT	CSARTANTGEQFF
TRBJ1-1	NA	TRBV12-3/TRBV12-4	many	TGTGCCAGCAGGCTCAGTGAGAACACTGAAGCTTTCTTT	CASRLSENTEAFF
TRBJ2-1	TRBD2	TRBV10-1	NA	TGCGCCAGCAGTCCGACTAGCGGGAACCAAAATGAGCAGTTCTTC	CASSPTSGNQNEQFF
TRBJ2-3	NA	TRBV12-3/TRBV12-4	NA	TGTGCCAGTCAGCGTAGCGCGCGTACGCAGTATTTT	CASQRSARTQYF
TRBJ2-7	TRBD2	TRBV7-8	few	TGTGCCAGCAGCTTTGGGGGGGAGAGCAGCTACGAGCAGTACTTC	CASSFGGESSYEQYF
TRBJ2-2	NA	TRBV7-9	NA	TGTGCCAGCATCCAGGGGCCCGGGGAGCTGTTTTTT	CASIQGPGELFF
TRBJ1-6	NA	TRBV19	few	TGTGCCAGTAGAAGGCCACATAATTCACCCCTCCACTTT	CASRRPHNSPLHF
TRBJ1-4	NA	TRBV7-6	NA	TGTGCCAGCACCCTCACGTCACGGGGGCTTAATGAAAAACTGTTTTTT	CASTLTSRGLNEKLFF
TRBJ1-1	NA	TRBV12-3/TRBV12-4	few	TGTGCCAGCGGTTGGGGGCTGGCTTTCTTT	CASGWGLAFF
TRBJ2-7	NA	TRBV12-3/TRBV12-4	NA	TGTGCCAGCACCACGGCGGATAGGCCCCCCTACGAGCAGTACTTC	CASTTADRPPYEQYF
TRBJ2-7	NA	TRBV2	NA	TGTGCCAGCAGTGAAGCAGGGGCCTACGAGCAGTACTTC	CASSEAGAYEQYF
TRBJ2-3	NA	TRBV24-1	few	TGTGCCACCAGTGACCCCGTTCGGGGGCTTGCAGATACGCAGTATTTT	CATSDPVRGLADTQYF
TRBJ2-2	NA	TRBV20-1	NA	TGCAGTGCTGTCGCCGCCACCGGGGAGCTGTTTTTT	CSAVAATGELFF
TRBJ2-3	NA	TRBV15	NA	TGTGCCACCAGCTGGGGGGTTCAGGGGAGCCGCACAGATACGCAGTATTTT	CATSWGVQGSRTDTQYF
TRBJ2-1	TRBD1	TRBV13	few	TGTGCCAGCAGCCAGTCGGGACAGGACAACAATGAGCAGTTCTTC	CASSQSGQDNNEQFF
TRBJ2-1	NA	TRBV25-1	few	TGTGCCAGCAGTGGTTTCGGCTCCTACAATGAGCAGTTCTTC	CASSGFGSYNEQFF
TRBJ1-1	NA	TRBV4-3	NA	TGCGCCAGCAGCCAGTCGCTTTGGGACACTGAAGCTTTCTTT	CASSQSLWDTEAFF
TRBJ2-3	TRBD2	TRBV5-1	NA	TGCGCCAGCAGCTCCGGGGGACTAGCGGGAGGGGGCACAGATACGCAGTATTTT	CASSSGGLAGGGTDTQYF
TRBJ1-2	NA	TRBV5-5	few	TGTGCCAGCAGCCTGGGGTACAACTATGGCTACACCTTC	CASSLGYNYGYTF
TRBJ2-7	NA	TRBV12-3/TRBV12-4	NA	TGTGCCAGCAGTTCGAATCTTCGGGGCCTAAACTACGAGCAGTACTTC	CASSSNLRGLNYEQYF
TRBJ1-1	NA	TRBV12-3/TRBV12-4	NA	TGTGCCAGCAGTTTTCAGGTGGGGTCTGAAGCTTTCTTT	CASSFQVGSEAFF
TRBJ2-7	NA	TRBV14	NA	TGTGCCAGCAGCCAAGATCGGGGAAAAAGCTACGAGCAGTACTTC	CASSQDRGKSYEQYF
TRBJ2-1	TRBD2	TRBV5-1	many	TGCGCCAGCAGGATAGCGGGAGATAACCACAATGAGCAGTTCTTC	CASRIAGDNHNEQFF
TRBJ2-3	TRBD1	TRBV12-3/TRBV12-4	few	TGTGCCAGCAGTTTAGAGAGGGGGCAAGATACGCAGTATTTT	CASSLERGQDTQYF
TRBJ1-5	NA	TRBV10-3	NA	TGTGCCATCAGTGAGTTAGAGACAGGCCGATATCAGCCCCAGCATTTT	CAISELETGRYQPQHF
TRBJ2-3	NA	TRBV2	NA	TGTGCCAGCAGTGAGACAGGTGCTGTGTATACGCAGTATTTT	CASSETGAVYTQYF
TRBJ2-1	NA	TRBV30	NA	TGTGCCTGGGGCCAGCCGTGGGGTGAGCAGTTCTTC	CAWGQPWGEQFF
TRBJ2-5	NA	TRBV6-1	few	TGTGCCAGCAGTGATGGAGGGGGACATCTCCAAGAGACCCAGTACTTC	CASSDGGGHLQETQYF
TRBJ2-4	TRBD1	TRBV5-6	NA	TGTGCCAGCAGCCCGAACTACAGGGGTGGGAACATTCAGTACTTC	CASSPNYRGGNIQYF
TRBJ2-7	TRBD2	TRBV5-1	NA	TGCGCCAGCAGCTTGGGTACCGATCCGGGAGGGAACGAGCAGTACTTC	CASSLGTDPGGNEQYF
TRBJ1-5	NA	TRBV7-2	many	TGTGCCAGCAGCTTAGCGATTAATCAGCCCCAGCATTTT	CASSLAINQPQHF
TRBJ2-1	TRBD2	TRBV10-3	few	TGTGCCACCCGGACTAGCGGGGGCCCTTCCTACAATGAGCAGTTCTTC	CATRTSGGPSYNEQFF
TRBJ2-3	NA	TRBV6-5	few	TGTGCCAGCCTACTGCGAGTCACAGATACGCAGTATTTT	CASLLRVTDTQYF
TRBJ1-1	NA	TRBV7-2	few	TGTGCCAGCACCGCGGCAGGGAACACTGAAGCTTTCTTT	CASTAAGNTEAFF
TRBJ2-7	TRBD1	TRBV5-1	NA	TGCGCCAGCTACCGGGACAGGGGTTACGAGCAGTACTTC	CASYRDRGYEQYF
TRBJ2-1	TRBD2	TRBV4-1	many	TGCGCCAGCAGCCAAGATGGTATGGGACTAGCTAGCAATGAGCAGTTCTTC	CASSQDGMGLASNEQFF
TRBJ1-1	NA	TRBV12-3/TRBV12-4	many	TGTGCCAGCAGTTTTGACCAGAACACTGAAGCTTTCTTT	CASSFDQNTEAFF
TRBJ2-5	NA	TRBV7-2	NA	TGTGCCAGCAGCTTAAGGGCCGGGACTCAAGAGACCCAGTACTTC	CASSLRAGTQETQYF
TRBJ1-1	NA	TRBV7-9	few	TGTGCCAGCAGCTTGCGCGGGACGGGCAATGAAGCTTTCTTT	CASSLRGTGNEAFF
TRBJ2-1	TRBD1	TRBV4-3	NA	TGCGCCAGCAGCCAAGAACTCCAGGGGGTAAGGAATGAGCAGTTCTTC	CASSQELQGVRNEQFF
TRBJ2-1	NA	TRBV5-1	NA	TGCGCCAGCAGCTCACCAGAGAACTCCTACAATGAGCAGTTCTTC	CASSSPENSYNEQFF
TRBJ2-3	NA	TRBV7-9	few	TGTGCCAGCAGCGACTCGCGGATGACCAGCACAGATACGCAGTATTTT	CASSDSRMTSTDTQYF